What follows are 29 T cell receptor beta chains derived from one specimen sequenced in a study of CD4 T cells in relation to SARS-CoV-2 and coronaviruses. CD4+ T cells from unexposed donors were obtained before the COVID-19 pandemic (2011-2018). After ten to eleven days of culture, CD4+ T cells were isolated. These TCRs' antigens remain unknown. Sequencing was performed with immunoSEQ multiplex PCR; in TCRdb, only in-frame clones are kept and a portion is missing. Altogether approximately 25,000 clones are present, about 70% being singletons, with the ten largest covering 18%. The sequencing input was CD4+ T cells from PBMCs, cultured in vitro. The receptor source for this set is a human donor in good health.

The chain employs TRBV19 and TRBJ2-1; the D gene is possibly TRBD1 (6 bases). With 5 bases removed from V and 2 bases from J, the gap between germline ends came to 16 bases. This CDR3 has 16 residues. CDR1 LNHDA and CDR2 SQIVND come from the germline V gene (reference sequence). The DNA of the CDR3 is TGTGCCAGTAGTTACCCCGGGCCAGGGGCCTACAATGAGCAGTTCTTC. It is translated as CASSYPGPGAYNEQFF.

The CDR3 DNA reads as TGTGCCAGCAGCTTAGTCCGGGGCTTGCGGGAGGGAGAGACCCAGTACTTC. Amino acid sequence: CASSLVRGLREGETQYF. This sequence joins TRBV7-6 and TRBJ2-5, with TRBD2 identical over 9 bases. V lost 1 base and J lost 4; bases outside the gene matches: 10. Germline CDR1 reads SGHVS; CDR2 reads FNYEAQ. This CDR3 has 17 residues.

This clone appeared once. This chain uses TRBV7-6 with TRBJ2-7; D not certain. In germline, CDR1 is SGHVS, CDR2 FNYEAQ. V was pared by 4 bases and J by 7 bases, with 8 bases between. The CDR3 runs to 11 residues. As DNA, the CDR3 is TGTGCCAGCAGCTCGACTCGAGAGCAGTACTTC. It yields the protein CASSSTREQYF.

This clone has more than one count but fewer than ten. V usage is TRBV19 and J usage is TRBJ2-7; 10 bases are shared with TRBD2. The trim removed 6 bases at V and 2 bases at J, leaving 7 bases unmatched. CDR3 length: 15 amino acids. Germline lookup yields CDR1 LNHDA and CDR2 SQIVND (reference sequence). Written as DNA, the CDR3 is TGTGCCAGTAGCTCGGGACTAGCGATTACCTACGAGCAGTACTTC. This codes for CASSSGLAITYEQYF.

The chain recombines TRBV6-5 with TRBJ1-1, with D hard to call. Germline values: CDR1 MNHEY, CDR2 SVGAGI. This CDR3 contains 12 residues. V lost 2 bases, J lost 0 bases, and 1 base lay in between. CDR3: CASSYLNTEAFF. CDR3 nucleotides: TGTGCCAGCAGTTACCTGAACACTGAAGCTTTCTTT.

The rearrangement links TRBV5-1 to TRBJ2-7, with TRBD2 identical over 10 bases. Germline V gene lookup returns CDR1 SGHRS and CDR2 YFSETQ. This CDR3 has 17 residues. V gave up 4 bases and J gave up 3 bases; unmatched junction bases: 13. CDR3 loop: CASSTLSNLAGDYEQYF. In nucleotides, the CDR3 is TGCGCCAGCAGCACTTTAAGTAATCTAGCGGGAGACTACGAGCAGTACTTC. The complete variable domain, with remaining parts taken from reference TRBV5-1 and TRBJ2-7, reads KAGVTQTPRYLIKTRGQQVTLSCSPISGHRSVSWYQQTPGQGLQFLFEYFSETQRNKGNFPGRFSGRQFSNSRSEMNVSTLELGDSALYLCASSTLSNLAGDYEQYFGPGTRLTVT.

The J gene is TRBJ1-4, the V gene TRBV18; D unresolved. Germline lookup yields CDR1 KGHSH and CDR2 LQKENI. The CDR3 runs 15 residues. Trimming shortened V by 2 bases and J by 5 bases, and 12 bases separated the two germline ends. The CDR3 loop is CASSPWTADNEKLFF. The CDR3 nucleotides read TGTGCCAGCTCACCATGGACGGCCGACAATGAAAAACTGTTTTTT.

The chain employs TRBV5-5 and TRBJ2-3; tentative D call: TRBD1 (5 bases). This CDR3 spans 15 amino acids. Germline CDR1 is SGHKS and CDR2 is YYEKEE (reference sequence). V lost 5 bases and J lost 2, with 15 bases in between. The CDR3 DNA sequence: TGTGCCAGCAGTCCAACACGACAGCCCACAGATACGCAGTATTTT. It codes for CASSPTRQPTDTQYF.

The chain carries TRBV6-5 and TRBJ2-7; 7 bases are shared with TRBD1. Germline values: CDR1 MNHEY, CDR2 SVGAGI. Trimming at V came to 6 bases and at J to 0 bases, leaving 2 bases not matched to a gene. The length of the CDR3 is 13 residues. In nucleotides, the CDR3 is TGTGCCAGCAGACGACAGGGCTCCTACGAGCAGTACTTC. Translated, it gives CASRRQGSYEQYF.

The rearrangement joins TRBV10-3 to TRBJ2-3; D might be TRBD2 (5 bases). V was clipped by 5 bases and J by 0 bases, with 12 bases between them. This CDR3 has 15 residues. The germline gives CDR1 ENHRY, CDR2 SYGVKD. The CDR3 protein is CAISKLTTSTDTQYF. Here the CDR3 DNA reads TGTGCCATCAGTAAGCTGACTACCAGCACAGATACGCAGTATTTT.

CDR3 nucleotides: TGTGCCAGCAGCCTACGTTTCCAGACAGCGATAACGAACACCGGGGAGCTGTTTTTT. Translation: CASSLRFQTAITNTGELFF. The chain joins TRBV11-2 to TRBJ2-2; D possibly corresponds to TRBD1 (5 bases). Germline lookup yields CDR1 SGHAT and CDR2 FQNNGV. This CDR3 is 19 amino acids long. The V gene lost 5 bases and the J gene lost 0 bases, with 22 bases spanning the gap.

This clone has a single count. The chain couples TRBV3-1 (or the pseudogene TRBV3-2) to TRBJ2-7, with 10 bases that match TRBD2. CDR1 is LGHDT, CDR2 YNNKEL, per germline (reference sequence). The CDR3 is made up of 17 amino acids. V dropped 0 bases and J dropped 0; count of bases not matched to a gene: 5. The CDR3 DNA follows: TGTGCCAGCAGCCAAGAACCTAGCGGGAGTAGCTCCTACGAGCAGTACTTC. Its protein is CASSQEPSGSSSYEQYF.

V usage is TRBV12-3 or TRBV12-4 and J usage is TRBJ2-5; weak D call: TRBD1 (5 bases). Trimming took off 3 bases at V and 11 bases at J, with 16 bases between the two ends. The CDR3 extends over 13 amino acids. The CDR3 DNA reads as TGTGCCAGCAGTTTTCCCTTAAAACAGGCGCAGTACTTC. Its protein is CASSFPLKQAQYF.

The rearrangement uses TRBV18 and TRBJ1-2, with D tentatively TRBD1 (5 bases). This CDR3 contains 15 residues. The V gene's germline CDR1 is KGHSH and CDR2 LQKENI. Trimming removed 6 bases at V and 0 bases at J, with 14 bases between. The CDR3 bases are TGTGCCAGCTCTGAACAGGACGCGGCTAACTATGGCTACACCTTC. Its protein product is CASSEQDAANYGYTF.

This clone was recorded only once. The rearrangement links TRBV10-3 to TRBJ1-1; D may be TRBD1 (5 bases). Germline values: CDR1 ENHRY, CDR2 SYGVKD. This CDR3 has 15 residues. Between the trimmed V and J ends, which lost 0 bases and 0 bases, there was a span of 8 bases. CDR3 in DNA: TGTGCCATCAGTGAGTCGCAGGGACTGAACACTGAAGCTTTCTTT. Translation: CAISESQGLNTEAFF.

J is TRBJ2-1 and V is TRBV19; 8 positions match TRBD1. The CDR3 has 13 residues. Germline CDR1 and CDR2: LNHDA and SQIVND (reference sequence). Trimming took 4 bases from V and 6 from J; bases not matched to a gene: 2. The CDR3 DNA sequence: TGTGCCAGTAGTAGAGGGACAGGCAATGAGCAGTTCTTC. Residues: CASSRGTGNEQFF.

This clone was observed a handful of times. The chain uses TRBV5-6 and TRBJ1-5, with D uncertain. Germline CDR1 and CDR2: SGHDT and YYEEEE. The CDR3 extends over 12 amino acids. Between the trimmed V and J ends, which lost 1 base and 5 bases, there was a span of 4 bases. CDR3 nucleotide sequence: TGTGCCAGCAGCTTGAAGGATCAGCCCCAGCATTTT. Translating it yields CASSLKDQPQHF.

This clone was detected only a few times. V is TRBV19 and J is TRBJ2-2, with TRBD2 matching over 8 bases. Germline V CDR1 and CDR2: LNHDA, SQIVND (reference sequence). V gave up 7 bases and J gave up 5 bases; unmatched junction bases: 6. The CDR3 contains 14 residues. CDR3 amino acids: CASNVAGWTGELFF. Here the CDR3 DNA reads TGTGCCAGTAATGTAGCGGGGTGGACCGGGGAGCTGTTTTTT.

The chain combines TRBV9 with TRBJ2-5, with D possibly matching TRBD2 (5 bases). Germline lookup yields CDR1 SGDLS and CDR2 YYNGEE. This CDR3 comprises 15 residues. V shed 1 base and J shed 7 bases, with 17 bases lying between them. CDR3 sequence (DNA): TGTGCCAGCAGCGTAAGAGCGGTTTCGGCTGGGACCCAGTACTTC. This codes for CASSVRAVSAGTQYF. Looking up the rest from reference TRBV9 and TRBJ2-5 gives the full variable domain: DSGVTQTPKHLITATGQRVTLRCSPRSGDLSVYWYQQSLDQGLQFLIQYYNGEERAKGNILERFSAQQFPDLHSELNLSSLELGDSALYFCASSVRAVSAGTQYFGPGTRLLVL.

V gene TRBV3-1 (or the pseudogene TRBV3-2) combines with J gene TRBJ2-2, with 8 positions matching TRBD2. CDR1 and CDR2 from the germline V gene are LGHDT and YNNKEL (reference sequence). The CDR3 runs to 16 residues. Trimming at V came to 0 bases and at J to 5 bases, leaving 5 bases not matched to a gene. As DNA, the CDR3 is TGTGCCAGCAGCCAAGATAGCGGGGCTGGGACCGGGGAGCTGTTTTTT. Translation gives CASSQDSGAGTGELFF.

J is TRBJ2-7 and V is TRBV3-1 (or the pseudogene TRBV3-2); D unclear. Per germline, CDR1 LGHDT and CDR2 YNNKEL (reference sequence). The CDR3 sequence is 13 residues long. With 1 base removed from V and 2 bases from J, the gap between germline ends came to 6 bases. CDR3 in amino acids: CASSQGKAYEQYF. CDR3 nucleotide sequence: TGTGCCAGCAGCCAAGGTAAAGCCTACGAGCAGTACTTC.

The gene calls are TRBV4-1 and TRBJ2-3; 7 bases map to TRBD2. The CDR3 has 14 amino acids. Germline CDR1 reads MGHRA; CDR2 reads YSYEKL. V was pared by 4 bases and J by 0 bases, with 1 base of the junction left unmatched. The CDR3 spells CASSRGGSTDTQYF. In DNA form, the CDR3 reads TGCGCCAGCAGCCGCGGGGGAAGCACAGATACGCAGTATTTT.

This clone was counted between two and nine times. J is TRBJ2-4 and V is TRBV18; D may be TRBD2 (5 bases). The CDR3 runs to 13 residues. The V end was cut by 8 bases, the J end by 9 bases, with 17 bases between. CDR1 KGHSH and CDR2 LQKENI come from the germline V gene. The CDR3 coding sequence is TGTGCCAGCGGCGGGCGGAGAGAAGGCATTCAGTACTTC. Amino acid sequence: CASGGRREGIQYF.

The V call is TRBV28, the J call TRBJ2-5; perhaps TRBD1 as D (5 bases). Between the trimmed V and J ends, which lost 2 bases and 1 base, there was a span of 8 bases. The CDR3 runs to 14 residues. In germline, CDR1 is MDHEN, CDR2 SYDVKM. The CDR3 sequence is CASSLGRVQETQYF. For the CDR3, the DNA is TGTGCCAGCAGTTTAGGCAGGGTCCAAGAGACCCAGTACTTC. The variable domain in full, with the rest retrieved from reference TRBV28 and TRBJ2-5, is DVKVTQSSRYLVKRTGEKVFLECVQDMDHENMFWYRQDPGLGLRLIYFSYDVKMKEKGDIPEGYSVSREKKERFSLILESASTNQTSMYLCASSLGRVQETQYFGPGTRLLVL.

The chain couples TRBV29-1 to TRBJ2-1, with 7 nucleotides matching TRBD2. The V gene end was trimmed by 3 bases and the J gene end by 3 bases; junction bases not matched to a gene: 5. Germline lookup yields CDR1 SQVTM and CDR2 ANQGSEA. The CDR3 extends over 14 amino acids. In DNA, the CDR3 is TGCAGCGTTGACGGCGGGAGCTACTACAATGAGCAGTTCTTC. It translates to CSVDGGSYYNEQFF.

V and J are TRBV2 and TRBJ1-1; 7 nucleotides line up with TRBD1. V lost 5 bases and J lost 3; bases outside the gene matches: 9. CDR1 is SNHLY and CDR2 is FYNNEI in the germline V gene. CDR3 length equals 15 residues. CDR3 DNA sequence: TGTGCCAGCAGTCCCGAAACTACAGGGGACACTGAAGCTTTCTTT. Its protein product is CASSPETTGDTEAFF.

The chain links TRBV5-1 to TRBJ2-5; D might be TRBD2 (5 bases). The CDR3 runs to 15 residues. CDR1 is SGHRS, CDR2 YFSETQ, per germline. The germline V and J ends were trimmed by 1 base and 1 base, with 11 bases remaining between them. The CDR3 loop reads CASSLSRRAQETQYF. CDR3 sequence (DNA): TGCGCCAGCAGCTTGTCCCGGCGGGCCCAAGAGACCCAGTACTTC.

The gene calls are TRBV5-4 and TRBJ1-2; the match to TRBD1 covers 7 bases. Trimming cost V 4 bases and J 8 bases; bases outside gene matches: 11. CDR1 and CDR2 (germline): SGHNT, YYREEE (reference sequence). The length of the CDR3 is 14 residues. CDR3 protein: CASSAPKGAFGYTF. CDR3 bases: TGTGCCAGCAGCGCTCCTAAGGGGGCTTTCGGCTACACCTTC.

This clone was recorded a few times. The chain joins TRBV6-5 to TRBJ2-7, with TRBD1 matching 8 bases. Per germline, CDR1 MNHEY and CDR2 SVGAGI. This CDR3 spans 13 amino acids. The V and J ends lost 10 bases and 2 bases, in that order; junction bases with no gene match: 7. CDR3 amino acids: CATAGTGAYEQYF. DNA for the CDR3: TGTGCCACCGCCGGGACAGGAGCCTACGAGCAGTACTTC.